The clone carrying this TCR beta chain showed up just a few times. Its specificity is unknown. For the second PCR, which ran for 7 to 11 cycles, a sample-barcoded 5' primer and a J-beta primer mix were used. TCRdb analysed the 5' RACE reads with MiXCR anew, one entry per CDR3 protein. The sample carries 700,000 to 800,000 distinct CDR3 sequences, roughly two fifths recorded once. The source of the sample is a study of blood T cells in healthy people across ages. Study-wide points: Long-lived donors carried more naive CD4+ cells and greater diversity than aged donors. The study found TCR beta diversity correlated strongly with naive T cell percentage.

The V gene's germline CDR1 is KGHSH and CDR2 LQKENI. The V end was cut by 2 bases, the J end by 6 bases, with 11 bases between. CDR3 length equals 14 residues. The specimen was blood. The receptor was derived from an older woman in good health. The chain recombines TRBV18 with TRBJ2-1; D remains ambiguous. The CDR3 DNA reads as TGTGCCAGCTCACCAGGGCTAATGATCAATGAGCAGTTCTTC. Its translation: CASSPGLMINEQFF.